Listed below are T cell receptor beta chains from one sample, sequenced in a study of T cells in Graves' hyperthyroidism and ophthalmopathy. A single record per CDR3 protein comes from TCRdb applying MiXCR to the multiplex PCR reads. Of around 600,000 distinct CDR3 sequences in the sample, 14% are singletons; the top ten hold approximately 6.4%. The sample was blood. These receptors all come from a woman under 30 with Graves' ophthalmopathy. Each CDR3 is given with its conserved first and last residue. D genes are given only for firm matches. Clone size is stated in some rows and not others, as once, few, many or a class when expanded.

- | TRBD2 | TRBJ2-2 | TRBV5-1 | CASRWTSGEATGELFF | TGCGCCAGCAGATGGACTAGCGGGGAGGCCACCGGGGAGCTGTTTTTT
many | - | TRBJ1-1 | TRBV28 | CAIKQRNTEAFF | TGTGCCATAAAGCAGAGGAACACTGAAGCTTTCTTT
many | - | TRBJ1-1 | TRBV7-9 | CASSLGTVDTEAFF | TGTGCCAGCAGCTTAGGGACAGTGGACACTGAAGCTTTCTTT
many | - | TRBJ2-1 | TRBV9 | CASSNPGVRYNEQFF | TGTGCCAGCAGCAATCCGGGGGTTAGATACAATGAGCAGTTCTTC
many | - | TRBJ2-3 | TRBV29-1 | CSVDHRTDTQYF | TGCAGCGTTGACCACCGCACAGATACGCAGTATTTT
many | TRBD2 | TRBJ2-7 | TRBV20-1 | CSARDEGGSGHEQYF | TGCAGTGCTAGAGATGAAGGCGGGAGTGGTCACGAGCAGTACTTC
few | TRBD1 | TRBJ1-1 | TRBV7-2 | CASSSPTGGGTEAFF | TGTGCCAGCAGCTCTCCGACAGGGGGAGGGACTGAAGCTTTCTTT
many | - | TRBJ2-1 | TRBV28 | CASSSPTRGLYNEQFF | TGTGCCAGCAGTTCCCCGACTAGGGGACTTTACAATGAGCAGTTCTTC
many | - | TRBJ2-1 | TRBV7-6 | CASSLATSRSHNEQFF | TGTGCCAGCAGCTTAGCGACGAGTCGCTCTCACAATGAGCAGTTCTTC
few | - | TRBJ1-6 | TRBV18 | CASSPSGLDSPLHF | TGTGCCAGCTCACCATCAGGGCTCGATTCACCCCTCCACTTT
- | TRBD2 | TRBJ2-4 | TRBV25-1 | CASSEYVASGHKNIQYF | TGTGCCAGCAGTGAATATGTCGCTAGCGGTCACAAAAACATTCAGTACTTC
- | TRBD1 | TRBJ2-4 | TRBV20-1 | CSARDLNRGPPKNIQYF | TGCAGTGCTAGAGATCTGAACAGGGGACCCCCCAAAAACATTCAGTACTTC
many | TRBD1 | TRBJ1-5 | TRBV6-6 | CASSYGGQNNQPQHF | TGTGCCAGCAGTTACGGGGGACAGAACAATCAGCCCCAGCATTTT
- | TRBD1 | TRBJ1-4 | TRBV15 | CATSQGAGGSTNEKLFF | TGTGCCACCTCTCAGGGGGCTGGAGGTTCAACTAATGAAAAACTGTTTTTT
many | - | TRBJ1-1 | TRBV11-3 | CAVSSGRDSTEAFF | TGTGCCGTATCCTCGGGGAGGGATAGCACTGAAGCTTTCTTT
- | TRBD1 | TRBJ1-6 | TRBV28 | CASGSRGGGDNSPLHF | TGTGCCAGCGGATCCAGGGGGGGGGGTGATAATTCACCCCTCCACTTT
many | - | TRBJ2-2 | TRBV11-1 | CASSLVQGIGELFF | TGTGCCAGCAGCTTAGTTCAGGGGATCGGGGAGCTGTTTTTT
- | - | TRBJ1-4 | TRBV28 | CASSWTDEKLFF | TGTGCCAGCAGTTGGACGGATGAAAAACTGTTTTTT
many | TRBD2 | TRBJ2-5 | TRBV27 | CASSWSGGETQYF | TGTGCCAGCAGTTGGTCGGGAGGAGAGACCCAGTACTTC
few | - | TRBJ2-4 | TRBV9 | CASSPRGLLNIQYF | TGTGCCAGCAGCCCGAGGGGACTGCTAAACATTCAGTACTTC
- | - | TRBJ2-1 | TRBV7-3 | CASSLLEDEQFF | TGTGCCAGCAGCTTACTAGAAGATGAGCAGTTCTTC
many | - | TRBJ2-5 | TRBV20-1 | CSARTRPGRLYQETQYF | TGCAGTGCTAGAACGCGACCGGGACGCCTGTACCAAGAGACCCAGTACTTC
many | TRBD1 | TRBJ1-2 | TRBV27 | CASSLSTVGTGWGGYTF | TGTGCCAGCAGTTTATCTACGGTTGGGACAGGTTGGGGGGGCTACACCTTC
few | TRBD1 | TRBJ2-2 | TRBV6-2/TRBV6-3 | CASGGQGRPGELFF | TGTGCCAGCGGGGGACAGGGGCGCCCCGGGGAGCTGTTTTTT
few | TRBD1 | TRBJ2-4 | TRBV11-3 | CASSSSRDRVGAKNIQYF | TGTGCCAGCAGCTCGTCCCGGGACAGGGTTGGAGCCAAAAACATTCAGTACTTC
many | TRBD1 | TRBJ1-6 | TRBV5-5 | CASSLTGGDSPLHF | TGTGCCAGCAGCCTGACAGGGGGCGATTCACCCCTCCACTTT
many | - | TRBJ1-5 | TRBV7-2 | CASSLERFNQPQHF | TGTGCCAGCAGCTTAGAACGGTTCAATCAGCCCCAGCATTTT
many | - | TRBJ2-1 | TRBV2 | CASSPRGRPSSYNEQFF | TGTGCCAGCAGCCCGCGTGGGCGCCCGAGCTCCTACAATGAGCAGTTCTTC
- | TRBD1 | TRBJ2-7 | TRBV10-3 | CAVTGGHEQYF | TGTGCCGTAACAGGGGGGCACGAGCAGTACTTC
many | TRBD2 | TRBJ2-7 | TRBV28 | CASSPGLVSYEQYF | TGTGCCAGCAGTCCGGGACTAGTCTCCTACGAGCAGTACTTC
few | TRBD2 | TRBJ2-1 | TRBV19 | CASSIESGAYNEQFF | TGTGCCAGTAGTATCGAAAGCGGGGCATACAATGAGCAGTTCTTC
many | - | TRBJ2-1 | TRBV5-1 | CASSLGQASNEQFF | TGCGCCAGCAGCTTGGGACAGGCGTCAAATGAGCAGTTCTTC
- | - | TRBJ1-4 | TRBV5-8 | CASSLGGGEGEKLFF | TGTGCCAGCAGCTTGGGTGGGGGAGAAGGTGAAAAACTGTTTTTT
- | - | TRBJ2-3 | TRBV19 | CASSSSGYTDTQYF | TGTGCCAGTAGTTCAAGCGGGTACACAGATACGCAGTATTTT
- | - | TRBJ2-7 | TRBV18 | CASSPLAPGTATYEQYF | TGTGCCAGCTCACCACTGGCCCCCGGGACGGCAACCTACGAGCAGTACTTC
- | - | TRBJ2-6 | TRBV19 | CATPPWSGANVLTF | TGTGCCACCCCTCCGTGGTCTGGGGCCAACGTCCTGACTTTC
few | - | TRBJ2-7 | TRBV20-1 | CSARGGHEQYF | TGCAGTGCTAGGGGAGGCCACGAGCAGTACTTC
many | - | TRBJ2-1 | TRBV20-1 | CSASLSYNEQFF | TGCAGTGCCTCTTTATCCTACAATGAGCAGTTCTTC
many | TRBD1 | TRBJ1-1 | TRBV7-2 | CASSLNQGARGTEAFF | TGTGCCAGCAGCCTCAACCAGGGGGCCAGGGGCACTGAAGCTTTCTTT
few | TRBD1 | TRBJ2-7 | TRBV4-1 | CASSPAPGGTYEQYF | TGCGCCAGCAGCCCCGCCCCAGGGGGTACCTACGAGCAGTACTTC
many | - | TRBJ2-2 | TRBV12-3/TRBV12-4 | CASRQGRGTGELFF | TGTGCCAGCAGACAGGGACGAGGGACCGGGGAGCTGTTTTTT
few | - | TRBJ1-1 | TRBV4-2 | CASSQEMASRAFF | TGTGCCAGCAGCCAAGAGATGGCCAGCCGAGCTTTCTTT
- | - | TRBJ2-3 | TRBV6-2/TRBV6-3 | CASSTILGATDTQYF | TGTGCCAGCAGCACCATCTTGGGGGCCACAGATACGCAGTATTTT
few | - | TRBJ2-1 | TRBV7-3 | CASSLNALGDVNNEQFF | TGTGCCAGCAGCTTAAATGCGTTGGGGGACGTGAACAATGAGCAGTTCTTC
few | - | TRBJ1-4 | TRBV7-9 | CASSLNRASTNEKLFF | TGTGCCAGCAGCTTAAACAGGGCCTCAACTAATGAAAAACTGTTTTTT
many | TRBD1 | TRBJ1-6 | TRBV7-8 | CASSLGYRGPNNSPLHF | TGTGCCAGCAGCTTAGGCTACAGGGGACCGAATAATTCACCCCTCCACTTT
- | - | TRBJ2-3 | TRBV4-2 | CASSHRLPGATDTQYF | TGTGCCAGCAGCCATCGTCTCCCGGGAGCCACAGATACGCAGTATTTT
- | TRBD1 | TRBJ2-7 | TRBV2 | CASSGRQGSYEQYF | TGTGCCAGCAGTGGACGACAGGGGTCCTACGAGCAGTACTTC
many | TRBD1 | TRBJ1-1 | TRBV7-9 | CASSKQGLNTEAFF | TGTGCCAGCAGCAAACAGGGGTTGAACACTGAAGCTTTCTTT
- | TRBD2 | TRBJ2-7 | TRBV15 | CATSRISGRMYEQYF | TGTGCCACCAGCAGAATTAGCGGGAGAATGTACGAGCAGTACTTC
many | - | TRBJ2-1 | TRBV18 | CASTLTSYNEQFF | TGTGCCAGCACACTTACTTCCTACAATGAGCAGTTCTTC
- | - | TRBJ1-1 | TRBV6-2/TRBV6-3 | CASSYSDSLLRAFF | TGTGCCAGCAGTTACTCGGACAGTCTATTACGGGCTTTCTTT